The 22 T cell receptor beta chains in this list originate from one sample, sequenced in a study of CXCR3-negative and CXCR3-positive naive CD8 T cells. UMI-labeled TRB cDNA libraries were prepared by 5' RACE. TCRdb reprocessed the 5' RACE reads; each CDR3 protein has one entry and no DNA is given. The sample shows 90,000 to 100,000 distinct CDR3 sequences, and over 1.5% sits with its ten largest clones. The sequenced sample was naive CXCR3- CD8+ T cells from blood. Described subset: CD45RO-CCR7+CD27+CD95- naive CD8+ T cells lacking CXCR3 (TNR3-). These receptors were collected from a human donor in good health. Some clones in this sample may be carry-over from other donors' samples.

The chain combines TRBV29-1 with TRBJ2-1. The CDR3 is 14 residues long. The germline CDR1 and CDR2 sequences are SQVTM and ANQGSEA. CDR3: CSVEASSSYNEQFF.

This chain joins TRBV10-3 and TRBJ2-2; TCRdb names TRBD1, which stays unverified in the absence of DNA. The germline V gene encodes CDR1 ENHRY and CDR2 SYGVKD. CDR3 length: 14 amino acids. The CDR3 loop is CATQTGDNTGELFF.

The J gene is TRBJ2-3, the V gene TRBV12-3 or TRBV12-4; TCRdb names TRBD1, which stays unverified in the absence of DNA. There are 15 residues in the CDR3. The CDR3 sequence: CASSFWQGNPDTQYF.

The chain couples TRBV28 to TRBJ2-3; TCRdb calls TRBD1, which cannot be checked without DNA. CDR1 MDHEN and CDR2 SYDVKM come from the germline V gene. The CDR3 consists of 18 residues. CDR3 in amino acids: CASRLLAGGALSTDTQYF.

The rearrangement uses TRBV6-4 and TRBJ2-7. Germline V lookup: CDR1 MRHNA, CDR2 SNTAGT. The CDR3 runs 11 residues. The CDR3 is CASSDGSEQYF.

The chain has TRBV5-1 and TRBJ2-1; the D gene TCRdb calls, TRBD1, cannot be checked with no DNA. This CDR3 has 14 residues. Germline values: CDR1 SGHRS, CDR2 YFSETQ. This chain's CDR3 is CAPPGASSYNEQFF.

This chain links TRBV15 with TRBJ2-5; there is no DNA to check the TCRdb D call of TRBD2. The germline gives CDR1 LNHNV, CDR2 YYDKDF (reference sequence). This CDR3 region has 13 residues. CDR3 region: CATSRGLTKTQYF.

The chain recombines TRBV7-9 with TRBJ1-6; TCRdb calls TRBD1, which cannot be checked without DNA. The CDR3 loop spans 16 amino acids. Per germline, CDR1 SEHNR and CDR2 FQNEAQ (reference sequence). This CDR3 is CASIPTGTGGNSPLHF.

CDR3 loop: CASSQNNEQFF. The chain links TRBV6-5 to TRBJ2-1. Germline CDR1 MNHEY, CDR2 SVGAGI. This CDR3 is built from 11 residues.

V and J are TRBV7-8 and TRBJ2-1; the D call from TCRdb, TRBD2, cannot be confirmed without DNA. The CDR3 consists of 20 residues. The germline V gene has CDR1 SGHVS and CDR2 FQNEAQ. CDR3 in amino acids: CASSWQPGAGDPAGDNEQFF.

The chain links TRBV7-9 to TRBJ2-1; absent DNA, TCRdb's TRBD2 call cannot be checked. The CDR3 runs 13 residues. CDR1 and CDR2 (germline): SEHNR, FQNEAQ (reference sequence). The CDR3 here is CASRSGLINEQFF.

The J gene is TRBJ2-1, the V gene TRBV29-1; TCRdb returns TRBD2, unconfirmable since there is no DNA. The V gene's germline CDR1 is SQVTM and CDR2 ANQGSEA. The CDR3 covers 12 residues. CDR3 in amino acids: CSVDPPEGIEFF.

J is TRBJ1-1 and V is TRBV29-1. Germline lookup yields CDR1 SQVTM and CDR2 ANQGSEA. There are 12 residues in the CDR3. CDR3 region: CSVGVPQMEAFF.

The rearrangement links TRBV5-6 to TRBJ2-5; TCRdb indicates TRBD2, and absent DNA this call remains unverified. The CDR3 contains 16 residues. Germline-derived CDR1 and CDR2 are SGHDT and YYEEEE. The CDR3 sequence: CASSLAAGGGQETQYF.

The chain uses TRBV28 and TRBJ2-2; the D call from TCRdb, TRBD1, cannot be confirmed without DNA. Germline CDR1 is MDHEN and CDR2 is SYDVKM. The CDR3 consists of 14 residues. CDR3 loop: CASRIGVNTGELFF. The complete variable domain, with remaining parts taken from reference TRBV28 and TRBJ2-2, reads DVKVTQSSRYLVKRTGEKVFLECVQDMDHENMFWYRQDPGLGLRLIYFSYDVKMKEKGDIPEGYSVSREKKERFSLILESASTNQTSMYLCASRIGVNTGELFFGEGSRLTVL.

The chain is built from TRBV6-5 and TRBJ2-7; lacking DNA, the TRBD2 call made by TCRdb goes unchecked. This CDR3 has 14 residues. The germline CDR1 and CDR2 sequences are MNHEY and SVGAGI. CDR3 sequence reads: CASSSPGLDYEQYF.

This chain links TRBV15 with TRBJ2-3; the D call of TRBD1 rests on TCRdb alone, since no DNA is present to check it. CDR3 size: 13 residues. Germline V CDR1 and CDR2: LNHNV, YYDKDF (reference sequence). The CDR3 reads CATKGNPGDTQYF. Full variable domain (outside the CDR3, taken from reference TRBV15 and TRBJ2-3): DAMVIQNPRYQVTQFGKPVTLSCSQTLNHNVMYWYQQKSSQAPKLLFHYYDKDFNNEADTPDNFQSRRPNTSFCFLDIRSPGLGDTAMYLCATKGNPGDTQYFGPGTRLTVL.

The chain links TRBV7-3 to TRBJ1-2; TCRdb's D call of TRBD1 is untestable without DNA. This CDR3 comprises 13 residues. Germline CDR1 and CDR2: SGHTA and FQGTGA. The CDR3 protein is CASSEGYGYGYTF.

This rearrangement joins TRBV25-1 to TRBJ1-5. Germline lookup yields CDR1 MGHDK and CDR2 SYGVNS. The CDR3 totals 12 residues. The CDR3 loop is CASRGINQPQHF.

The J gene is TRBJ2-5, the V gene TRBV7-9. Germline V gene data show CDR1 as SEHNR and CDR2 as FQNEAQ (reference sequence). CDR3 length: 15 residues. This CDR3 is CASSLAGEYQETQYF. Full variable domain (remainder filled in from reference TRBV7-9 and TRBJ2-5): DTGVSQNPRHKITKRGQNVTFRCDPISEHNRLYWYRQTLGQGPEFLTYFQNEAQLEKSRLLSDRFSAERPKGSFSTLEIQRTEQGDSAMYLCASSLAGEYQETQYFGPGTRLLVL.

V and J are TRBV7-2 and TRBJ2-7; TCRdb designates TRBD2, a call that cannot be tested without DNA. Per germline, CDR1 SGHTA and CDR2 FQGNSA. The CDR3 extends over 16 amino acids. The CDR3 sequence is CASSPTTSGSAYEQYF.

The rearrangement uses TRBV19 and TRBJ1-1; the TCRdb D gene call, TRBD1, has no DNA to confirm it. Germline V CDR1 and CDR2: LNHDA, SQIVND (reference sequence). The CDR3 is 16 residues long. The CDR3 is CASSIMWDTTDTEAFF.